The T cell receptor (beta chain) described here comes from a study of blood T cell repertoires in COVID-19. Study as a whole: COVID-19 samples, acute and convalescent, were from the United States, Italy and Spain. Sources were T cells, B-cell-depleted T cells, or PBMCs; the material itself was cDNA or gDNA.

V was trimmed by 4 bases and J by 7 bases, leaving 13 bases between them. This CDR3 contains 14 residues. CDR1 is LGHDT, CDR2 YNNKEL, per germline (reference sequence). The method was immunoSEQ multiplex PCR; TCRdb's version includes in-frame clones alone and lacks a portion of them. The sample lists about 73,000 clones, 84% occurring once. V and J are TRBV3-1 (or the pseudogene TRBV3-2) and TRBJ2-2; D might be TRBD1 (6 bases). The TCR was taken from a human donor in a cohort sampled during active COVID-19. Sequenced sample: peripheral blood. The CDR3 sequence: CASSPYRVGGELFF. CDR3 nucleotides: TGTGCCAGCAGCCCATACAGGGTCGGCGGGGAGCTGTTTTTT.